These 22 T cell receptor beta chains were sequenced from one sample in a study of blood T cell repertoires in COVID-19. The repertoire was sequenced with immunoSEQ multiplex PCR; TCRdb's copy has only in-frame clones and lacks some. The sample consists of over 200,000 clones, around four fifths of them appearing once. The sequenced sample was peripheral blood. These receptors came from a man aged 40-50 years with acute or convalescent COVID-19.

This clone is a singleton in its sample. V gene TRBV25-1 combines with J gene TRBJ1-2, with D possibly being TRBD1 (5 bases). The CDR3 covers 14 residues. Trimming cost V 3 bases and J 0 bases, with 8 bases left between them. Germline assignment: CDR1 MGHDK and CDR2 SYGVNS. CDR3 in amino acids: CASSETASNYGYTF. CDR3 DNA: TGTGCCAGCAGTGAGACAGCCTCTAACTATGGCTACACCTTC.

The rearrangement joins TRBV5-4 to TRBJ2-1; 9 nucleotides align to TRBD2. This CDR3 contains 15 residues. The germline V gene has CDR1 SGHNT and CDR2 YYREEE (reference sequence). Trimming removed 4 bases from V and 0 bases from J; junction bases left unmatched: 2. The CDR3 is CASSLAGSSYNEQFF. In DNA, the CDR3 is TGTGCCAGCAGCCTAGCGGGGAGCTCCTACAATGAGCAGTTCTTC.

The J gene is TRBJ1-1, the V gene TRBV29-1; maybe TRBD1 (5 bases). The germline gives CDR1 SQVTM, CDR2 ANQGSEA. Trimming took off 7 bases at V and 2 bases at J, with 11 bases between the two ends. This CDR3 region has 12 residues. CDR3 protein: CSAGEDNTEAFF. CDR3 coding DNA: TGCAGCGCGGGGGAGGACAACACTGAAGCTTTCTTT.

This clone was observed a handful of times. CDR3 sequence reads: CASSFSGYEQYF. For the CDR3, the DNA is TGTGCCAGCAGCTTTTCGGGCTACGAGCAGTACTTC. The chain employs TRBV7-8 and TRBJ2-7, with D hard to call. Germline V gene data show CDR1 as SGHVS and CDR2 as FQNEAQ. The CDR3 covers 12 residues. With 3 bases removed from V and 3 bases from J, the gap between germline ends came to 6 bases.

V is TRBV24-1 and J is TRBJ2-2; TRBD2 matches at 7 bases. V dropped 2 bases and J dropped 6; count of bases not matched to a gene: 2. CDR1 is KGHDR, CDR2 SFDVKD, per germline. The CDR3 covers 14 residues. CDR3 bases: TGTGCCACCAGTGATTCCGGGAGGTCCGGGGAGCTGTTTTTT. This sequence encodes CATSDSGRSGELFF.

The rearrangement links TRBV7-2 to TRBJ2-3; the D is unclear. CDR3 length: 15 residues. CDR1 SGHTA and CDR2 FQGNSA come from the germline V gene. V dropped 1 base and J dropped 0 bases, with 8 bases sitting between them. Here the CDR3 DNA reads TGTGCCAGCAGCTTAGTTGCGGTTAGCACAGATACGCAGTATTTT. Amino acids: CASSLVAVSTDTQYF.

J is TRBJ1-1 and V is TRBV2; possibly TRBD1 for D (5 bases). Trimming cost V 6 bases and J 5 bases, with 22 bases left between them. This CDR3 is built from 16 residues. Germline values: CDR1 SNHLY, CDR2 FYNNEI. The CDR3 here is CASSGGREGTLTEAFF. In nucleotides, the CDR3 is TGTGCCAGCAGCGGGGGAAGGGAGGGAACGTTGACTGAAGCTTTCTTT.

This chain connects TRBV7-9 to TRBJ2-5, with 12 bases identical to TRBD1. The CDR3 totals 15 residues. The ends lost 5 bases at V and 3 bases at J; junction bases unmatched: 4. CDR1 and CDR2 (germline): SEHNR, FQNEAQ (reference sequence). The CDR3 DNA reads TGTGCCAGCAGCCGGGGACAGGGGGCTGAAGAGACCCAGTACTTC. Protein: CASSRGQGAEETQYF.

The V and J genes are TRBV10-3 and TRBJ2-3; maybe TRBD2 (5 bases). Germline lookup yields CDR1 ENHRY and CDR2 SYGVKD. The V end lost 6 bases, the J end lost 5 bases, and 15 bases lay between the germline ends. This CDR3 contains 14 residues. The CDR3 region is CAIRRYSVLDTQYF. CDR3 coding DNA: TGTGCCATCAGAAGATATAGCGTACTAGATACGCAGTATTTT.

The table lists this clone with a few counts. The chain links TRBV19 to TRBJ1-5; TRBD1 matches 10 bases. J gave up 9 bases and V 2 bases, and 10 bases lay outside the gene matches. This CDR3 is built from 16 residues. Per germline, CDR1 LNHDA and CDR2 SQIVND (reference sequence). The CDR3 region is CASSIPGQGRSGPQHF. DNA of the CDR3: TGTGCCAGTAGTATACCGGGACAGGGGCGGTCTGGGCCCCAGCATTTT.

V and J are TRBV7-9 and TRBJ1-1; 11 positions match TRBD1. Looked up from germline, CDR1 is SEHNR and CDR2 is FQNEAQ (reference sequence). CDR3 length equals 17 residues. The J segment lost 1 base and the V segment lost 2 bases, leaving 6 bases of the junction unmatched. Here the CDR3 reads CASSLWTGGRRNTEAFF. DNA for the CDR3: TGTGCCAGCAGCTTATGGACAGGGGGCAGAAGGAACACTGAAGCTTTCTTT.

The rearrangement joins TRBV18 to TRBJ2-1, with 7 bases aligning to TRBD1. The CDR3 extends over 12 amino acids. V was clipped by 8 bases and J by 8 bases; unmatched bases: 6. Germline CDR1 reads KGHSH; CDR2 reads LQKENI. CDR3 sequence reads: CASTPDRDEQFF. In nucleotides, the CDR3 is TGTGCCAGCACCCCAGACAGGGATGAGCAGTTCTTC.

This clone was seen only a few times. The chain recombines TRBV6-6 with TRBJ2-7, with D perhaps TRBD1 (6 bases). V gave up 5 bases and J gave up 0 bases, with 11 bases separating them. The germline V gene encodes CDR1 MNHNY and CDR2 SVGAGI (reference sequence). This CDR3 is 14 amino acids long. CDR3 residues: CASSPPDSSYEQYF. CDR3 sequence (DNA): TGTGCCAGCAGTCCCCCGGACAGCTCCTACGAGCAGTACTTC.

This clone was detected once. V is TRBV12-5 and J is TRBJ2-2; D uncertain. Germline V gives CDR1 LGHNT, CDR2 FRNRAP. The CDR3 has 13 amino acids. The V gene lost 3 bases and the J gene lost 3 bases, with 5 bases spanning the gap. CDR3 coding DNA: TGTGCTAGTGGTTTACGAGACACCGGGGAGCTGTTTTTT. As protein: CASGLRDTGELFF.

This chain connects TRBV7-2 to TRBJ2-1, with 7 nucleotides matching TRBD1. J was trimmed by 3 bases and V by 4 bases; bases with no gene match: 6. This CDR3 spans 15 amino acids. From germline, CDR1 is SGHTA and CDR2 FQGNSA. The CDR3: CASSSGTAFYNEQFF. As DNA, the CDR3 is TGTGCCAGCAGCTCCGGGACAGCTTTCTACAATGAGCAGTTCTTC. Full variable domain (rest looked up from reference TRBV7-2 and TRBJ2-1): GAGVSQSPSNKVTEKGKDVELRCDPISGHTALYWYRQSLGQGLEFLIYFQGNSAPDKSGLPSDRFSAERTGGSVSTLTIQRTQQEDSAVYLCASSSGTAFYNEQFFGPGTRLTVL.

Concerning this clone itself: Mismatch with germline at one junction end may stem from a read error. J is TRBJ1-2 and V is TRBV30; no reliable D call. This CDR3 spans 13 amino acids. CDR1 GTSNPN and CDR2 SVGIG come from the germline V gene (reference sequence). The CDR3 here is CAILPTAPAGYTF. CDR3 sequence (DNA): TGCGCAATTCTTCCGACTGCCCCGGCGGGCTACACCTTC.

The chain carries TRBV10-3 and TRBJ2-5, with 7 bases that match TRBD2. CDR3 length equals 13 residues. With V trimmed by 4 bases and J by 3 bases, 2 bases remained unmatched. Germline values: CDR1 ENHRY, CDR2 SYGVKD. The CDR3 here is CAISGGSEETQYF. The DNA of the CDR3 is TGTGCCATCAGTGGCGGGAGTGAAGAGACCCAGTACTTC.

This sequence joins TRBV7-2 and TRBJ1-3; TRBD1 aligns across 7 bases. The CDR3 contains 15 residues. In germline, CDR1 is SGHTA, CDR2 FQGNSA. Unmatched junction bases numbered 8, after V lost 5 bases and J lost 4 bases. The chain's CDR3 is CASSLGQDKGNTIYF. CDR3 sequence (DNA): TGTGCCAGCAGCCTTGGACAGGACAAGGGAAACACCATATATTTT.

The chain joins TRBV27 to TRBJ2-5; weak D call: TRBD1 (6 bases). Germline V gene lookup returns CDR1 MNHEY and CDR2 SMNVEV (reference sequence). V was pared by 5 bases and J by 1 base, with 11 bases between. The CDR3 is made up of 14 amino acids. The CDR3 DNA is TGTGCCAGCAGTCTTCAGACAGGCCAAGAGACCCAGTACTTC. Its translation is CASSLQTGQETQYF.

This clone was observed a handful of times. This chain connects TRBV6-5 to TRBJ2-1; TRBD2 aligns across 7 bases. The germline gives CDR1 MNHEY, CDR2 SVGAGI. This CDR3 is 14 amino acids long. J gave up 5 bases and V 8 bases, and 9 bases lay outside the gene matches. The CDR3 DNA reads as TGTGCCAGCCAGAGCCTAAGCGGGAACAATGAGCAGTTCTTC. This codes for CASQSLSGNNEQFF.

The rearrangement links TRBV11-1 to TRBJ2-7, with TRBD1 matching 7 bases. Germline-derived CDR1 and CDR2 are SGHAT and FQDESV (reference sequence). There are 13 residues in the CDR3. The V segment lost 5 bases and the J segment 5 bases; nucleotides outside the gene matches: 6. In DNA, the CDR3 is TGTGCCAGCAGCCCGACAGGGCGGGACGAGCAGTACTTC. It specifies CASSPTGRDEQYF.

This clone was found many times. The chain combines TRBV4-3 with TRBJ2-7, with 7 bases fitting TRBD1. The CDR3 is 16 residues long. Germline-derived CDR1 and CDR2 are LGHNA and YSLEER. Trimming took 3 bases from V and 5 from J; bases not matched to a gene: 13. CDR3 loop: CASSHQVNRGKDEQYF. In DNA, the CDR3 is TGCGCCAGCAGCCACCAAGTTAACAGGGGTAAGGACGAGCAGTACTTC.